This T cell receptor (beta chain) was found in a study of T cells in Graves' hyperthyroidism and ophthalmopathy. General observations from the study: Most thyroid-expanded clonotypes above 0.001 were also found in blood.

This clonotype was seen at least ten times. Its antigen is not known. The definition of stable Graves' hyperthyroidism was no ophthalmopathy progression within 18 months. The authors took PBMCs from roughly 10 ml fresh peripheral blood. The CDR3 runs 14 residues. Between the trimmed V and J ends, which lost 6 bases and 1 base, there was a span of 10 bases. Amplified regions were TCR beta CDR3 sequences from RNA transcripts. First-round RT-PCR with HTBI primers amplified the TCR CDR3 region. A single record per CDR3 protein comes from TCRdb applying MiXCR to the multiplex PCR reads. The sample lists fewer than 600,000 distinct CDR3 sequences, 14% occurring once.

This chain uses TRBV12-3 or TRBV12-4 with TRBJ1-5; D is unclear. Material for sequencing was blood. The TCR sequence derives from a middle-aged woman with Graves' hyperthyroidism. CDR3 amino acids: CASSSGWSNQPQHF. CDR3 coding DNA: TGTGCCAGCAGCTCCGGTTGGAGCAATCAGCCCCAGCATTTT.